Each of the 10 T cell receptor beta chains below was sequenced from the same sample in a study of T cell responses to AZD1222 COVID-19 vaccine. Method: immunoSEQ multiplex PCR; TCRdb's copy keeps in-frame clones and lacks some. The table lists about 42,000 clones, approximately 83% of them singletons. Specimen: peripheral blood, collected 28 days after the second AZD1222 dose. The receptor source for this set is an adult who received the AZD1222 COVID-19 vaccine.

V and J are TRBV6-5 and TRBJ1-5, with TRBD1 matching over 9 bases. Per the germline V gene, CDR1 is MNHEY and CDR2 is SVGAGI. Trimming removed 4 bases from V and 4 bases from J; junction bases left unmatched: 5. This CDR3 contains 15 residues. CDR3 sequence: CASSSGTGSNQPQHF. The CDR3, as DNA: TGTGCCAGCAGTTCCGGGACAGGGTCGAATCAGCCCCAGCATTTT.

The rearrangement uses TRBV2 and TRBJ2-7, with a weak D call TRBD2 (7 bases). This CDR3 has 16 residues. Looked up from germline, CDR1 is SNHLY and CDR2 is FYNNEI. With 7 bases removed from V and 2 bases from J, the gap between germline ends came to 21 bases. The CDR3 nucleotides are TGTGCCAGCAACCGAGCTGGTGGCGGGGGCACCTACGAGCAGTACTTC. The encoded protein is CASNRAGGGGTYEQYF.

This clone appeared once. The V call is TRBV6-2 or TRBV6-3, the J call TRBJ2-2; a weak D match, TRBD2 (5 bases). V gave up 2 bases and J gave up 5 bases, with 6 bases separating them. CDR3 length: 13 residues. Germline CDR1 reads MNHEY; CDR2 reads SVGEGT. CDR3 sequence (DNA): TGTGCCAGCAGTTACCCGGGGACCGGGGAGCTGTTTTTT. Its protein is CASSYPGTGELFF.

The genes are TRBV27 and TRBJ1-5; D gene ambiguous. There are 15 residues in the CDR3. In germline, CDR1 is MNHEY, CDR2 SMNVEV (reference sequence). V dropped 2 bases and J dropped 3 bases, with 11 bases sitting between them. CDR3 loop: CASSLGAAPNQPQHF. The DNA for the CDR3 is TGTGCCAGCAGTTTAGGCGCGGCGCCCAATCAGCCCCAGCATTTT.

The chain has TRBV7-9 and TRBJ1-5; D might be TRBD1 (5 bases). The CDR3 is 14 amino acids. V was shortened by 2 bases and J by 7 bases, with 12 bases between the two germline ends. Per the germline V gene, CDR1 is SEHNR and CDR2 is FQNEAQ (reference sequence). In DNA form, the CDR3 reads TGTGCCAGCAGCTTAAGTGCAGGGAACCAGCCCCAGCATTTT. This translates into CASSLSAGNQPQHF.

In its sample, this clone was seen a few times. The chain joins TRBV5-4 to TRBJ1-2; D not certain. The CDR3 extends over 12 amino acids. The germline CDR1 and CDR2 sequences are SGHNT and YYREEE (reference sequence). Trimming cost V 7 bases and J 4 bases, with 11 bases left between them. CDR3 sequence (DNA): TGTGCCAGCGGCAGTCTCCTCTATGGCTACACCTTC. It specifies CASGSLLYGYTF.

The CDR3: CASSQPGTANTEAFF. In DNA form, the CDR3 reads TGTGCCAGCAGCCAACCCGGGACAGCCAACACTGAAGCTTTCTTT. The chain uses TRBV5-8 and TRBJ1-1, with 7 bases identical to TRBD1. After removal of 4 bases from V and 2 bases from J, the junction contained 8 bases not matched to a gene. Germline loops: CDR1 SGHTS, CDR2 YDEGEE. CDR3 length: 15 amino acids.

CDR3 in amino acids: CASSGAPHPYEQYF. CDR3 DNA: TGCGCCAGCAGTGGGGCCCCCCACCCCTACGAGCAGTACTTC. The rearrangement links TRBV5-1 to TRBJ2-7; a weak D match, TRBD1 (5 bases). The CDR3 extends over 14 amino acids. Looked up from germline, CDR1 is SGHRS and CDR2 is YFSETQ. V was pared by 5 bases and J by 2 bases, with 14 bases between.

CDR3 nucleotides: TGTGCCAGCAGAAAGGGGGATCAGCCCCAGCATTTT. Translation: CASRKGDQPQHF. The chain couples TRBV2 to TRBJ1-5; D is perhaps TRBD1 (6 bases). From germline, CDR1 is SNHLY and CDR2 FYNNEI. The V gene lost 6 bases and the J gene lost 5 bases, with 8 bases spanning the gap. This CDR3 has 12 residues.

The chain carries TRBV15 and TRBJ1-1; weak D call: TRBD1 (5 bases). The CDR3 runs to 12 residues. V dropped 2 bases and J dropped 9 bases, with 10 bases sitting between them. Per germline, CDR1 LNHNV and CDR2 YYDKDF (reference sequence). This CDR3 is CATSRHDSKAFF. The CDR3 region has the DNA TGTGCCACCAGCAGACATGACAGTAAAGCTTTCTTT.